This T cell receptor beta chain was observed in a study of PD-1 blockade in classical Hodgkin lymphoma. Germline assignment: CDR1 SGHRS and CDR2 YFSETQ. The CDR3 runs to 14 residues. V was pared by 1 base and J by 4 bases, with 3 bases of the junction left unmatched. Here immunoSEQ multiplex PCR was the method, and the copy in TCRdb shows in-frame clones only, minus some. In the table there are almost 20,000 clones, roughly 80% of which are singletons. Study results and caveats: Reported baseline diversity: healthy donors highest, relapsed/refractory patients lowest. Differences between repertoires have undefined causes, possibly disease activity or prior therapy. Patients with an early start, nivolumab under 1 year after ASCT, were excluded. Baseline diversity was lower in partial responders and progressors than complete responders.

A note on this clone: What it recognizes is unknown. This CDR3 is also generated by other DNA sequences in the sample.

Noted time point: cycle 4 day 1 (C4D1), after five to seven weeks of nivolumab. Exposure to brentuximab vedotin varied, and each patient had relapsed following autologous stem cell transplantation. Purification of CD4+ T cells from thawed PBMCs was performed via magnetic negative selection. The chain combines TRBV5-1 with TRBJ2-7, with TRBD2 identical over 9 bases. The source was CD4+ T cells from blood, collected before the fourth cycle of nivolumab. This TCR was recovered from a human donor with classical Hodgkin lymphoma. CDR3 sequence reads: CASSLTSGSYEQYF. CDR3 DNA sequence: TGCGCCAGCAGCTTGACTAGCGGGTCTTACGAGCAGTACTTC.